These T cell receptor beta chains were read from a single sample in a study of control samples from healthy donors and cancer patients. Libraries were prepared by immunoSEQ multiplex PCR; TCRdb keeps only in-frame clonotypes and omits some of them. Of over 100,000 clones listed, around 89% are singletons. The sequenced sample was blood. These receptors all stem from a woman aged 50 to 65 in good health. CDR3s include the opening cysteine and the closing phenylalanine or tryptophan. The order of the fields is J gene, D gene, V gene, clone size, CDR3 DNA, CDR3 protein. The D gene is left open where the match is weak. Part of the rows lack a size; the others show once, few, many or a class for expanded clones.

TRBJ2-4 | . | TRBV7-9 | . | TGTGCCAGCAGCTTAGATTGGTCTTTCGGAGACATTCAGTACTTC | CASSLDWSFGDIQYF
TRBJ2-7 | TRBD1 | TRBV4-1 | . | TGCGCCAGCAGCCGCCGACAGGGCGAGCAGTACTTC | CASSRRQGEQYF
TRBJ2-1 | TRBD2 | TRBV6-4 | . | TGTGCCAGCAGTGACGGACTAGCGGGGGCATCTGAGCAGTTCTTC | CASSDGLAGASEQFF
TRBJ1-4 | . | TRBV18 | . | TGTGCCAGCTCATCCACCGCCGGTCAGGCCGCCGGACCCGATAATGAAAAACTGTTTTTT | CASSSTAGQAAGPDNEKLFF
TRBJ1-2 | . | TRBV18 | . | TGTGCCAGCTCACTCCTCTACCGGACAGCAATCTATGACTACACCTTC | CASSLLYRTAIYDYTF
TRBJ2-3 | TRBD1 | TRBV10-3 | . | TGTGCCATCCAAGAGCGAGACAGGGGGGTAGATACGCAGTATTTT | CAIQERDRGVDTQYF
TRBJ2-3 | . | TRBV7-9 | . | TGTGCCAGCAGCTTAGTTTCGGGGGGCACAGATACGCAGTATTTT | CASSLVSGGTDTQYF
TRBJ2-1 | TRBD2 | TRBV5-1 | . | TGCGCCAGTTCTAAGCGGGGCGGGAGACTGGGTGAGCAGTTCTTC | CASSKRGGRLGEQFF
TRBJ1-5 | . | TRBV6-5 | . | TGTGCCAGCAGACCTTCAGGGGACAATCAGCCCCAGCATTTT | CASRPSGDNQPQHF
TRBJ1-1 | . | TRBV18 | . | TGTGCCAGCTCACCCCAGGCTAAGCAGAACACTGAAGCTTTCTTT | CASSPQAKQNTEAFF
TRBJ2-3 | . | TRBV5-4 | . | TGTGCCAGCAGCCCAGAACGGAGGGGTGAGACGCAGTATTTT | CASSPERRGETQYF
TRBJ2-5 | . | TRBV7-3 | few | TGTGCCAGCAGCCACCCCGAGCAGAAAGAGACCCAGTACTTC | CASSHPEQKETQYF
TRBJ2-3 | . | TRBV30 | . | TGTGCCTGGAGTAAGACAGATACGCAGTATTTT | CAWSKTDTQYF
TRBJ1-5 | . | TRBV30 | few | TGTGCCTGGAGTTCCCCGCGGGAGGGAGTAAATCAGCCCCAGCATTTT | CAWSSPREGVNQPQHF
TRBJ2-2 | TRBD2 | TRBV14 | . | TGTGCCAGCAGCCAACCTGGACTAGCGGGAGACACCGGGGAGCTGTTTTTT | CASSQPGLAGDTGELFF
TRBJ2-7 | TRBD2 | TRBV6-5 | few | TGTGCCAGCAGTTACTCCGTGGCGGGGGTTGGGTACGAGCAGTACTTC | CASSYSVAGVGYEQYF
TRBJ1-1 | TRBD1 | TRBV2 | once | TGTGCCAGCAGTGATGAGGGGGCGACTGAAGCTTTCTTT | CASSDEGATEAFF
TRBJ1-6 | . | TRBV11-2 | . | TGTGCCAGCAGCTTAGGTATAGGCAACCCCCATTCACCCCTCCACTTT | CASSLGIGNPHSPLHF
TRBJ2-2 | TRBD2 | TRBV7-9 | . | TGTGCCAGCAGCTTGACACTAGCGGGAGTACCCGGGGAGCTGTTTTTT | CASSLTLAGVPGELFF
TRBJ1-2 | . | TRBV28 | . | TGTGCCAGCAGTTTGAATCCGGGCGCCGGCTATGGCTACACCTTC | CASSLNPGAGYGYTF
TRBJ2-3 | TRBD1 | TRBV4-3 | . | TGCGCCAGCAGCCAAGAGACAGGGGGCCGCACAGATACGCAGTATTTT | CASSQETGGRTDTQYF
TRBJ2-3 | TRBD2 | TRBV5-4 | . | TGTGCCAGCAGCCCTCCCGGGAGGCTAGCGGGGGCTGATACGCAGTATTTT | CASSPPGRLAGADTQYF
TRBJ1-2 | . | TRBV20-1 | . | TGCAGTGCGAGGGAGTTTCGCGGCTACACCTTC | CSAREFRGYTF
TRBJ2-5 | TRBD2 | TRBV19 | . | TGTGCCAGTAGTCCGGAGCAGGGTTTTGAGCGGGGAGAGACCCAGTACTTC | CASSPEQGFERGETQYF
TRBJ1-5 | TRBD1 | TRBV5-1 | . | TGCGCCAGCTCGCAGGGGGCCGCTCAGCCCCAGCATTTT | CASSQGAAQPQHF
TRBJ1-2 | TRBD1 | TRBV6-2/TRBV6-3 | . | TGTGCCAGCAGTCTTAACCGGGACAGGGAAAGAAACTATGGCTACACCTTC | CASSLNRDRERNYGYTF
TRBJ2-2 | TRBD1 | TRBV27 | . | TGTGCCAGCAGCCCTCGACGGACAGGAGGGAACACCGGGGAGCTGTTTTTT | CASSPRRTGGNTGELFF
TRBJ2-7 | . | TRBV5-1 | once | TGCGCCAGCAGCTTCCCAGCTACCTACGAGCAGTACTTC | CASSFPATYEQYF
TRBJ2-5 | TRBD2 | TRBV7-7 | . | TGTGCCAGCAGCCAGGGACTAGCGGGGGTCGAGACCCAGTACTTC | CASSQGLAGVETQYF
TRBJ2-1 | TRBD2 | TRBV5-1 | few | TGCGCCAGCAGCCGAGCGGGGAACTCCTACAATGAGCAGTTCTTC | CASSRAGNSYNEQFF
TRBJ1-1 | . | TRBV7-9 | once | TGTGCCAGCAGCTCCCGTGGCGGGACTGCTGAAGCTTTCTTT | CASSSRGGTAEAFF
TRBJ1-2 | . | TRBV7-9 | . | TGTGCCAGCAGCTTGGACTATGGCTACACCTTC | CASSLDYGYTF
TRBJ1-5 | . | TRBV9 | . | TGTGCCAGCAGCGTAGGGGGGGTTTTAAATCAGCCCCAGCATTTT | CASSVGGVLNQPQHF
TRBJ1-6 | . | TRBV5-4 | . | TGTGCCAGCAGCTCACAGTTAGAATTTTCACCCCTCCACTTT | CASSSQLEFSPLHF